Included here is one T cell receptor beta chain sequence, with context. The junction had 4 bases not matched to a gene; V was cut back by 2 bases and J by 6 bases. The CDR3 length is 14 residues. Per the germline V gene, CDR1 is SGHNT and CDR2 is YYREEE (reference sequence). PCR involved 60 Vbeta and 13 Jbeta primers. Clones were sequenced by immunoSEQ multiplex PCR, and TCRdb holds only the in-frame ones, with some missing. This listing includes 70,000 to 80,000 clones. The entry originates in a study of cytomegalovirus exposure and HLA in healthy donors. This TCR was sampled from a man aged 35-49 years in good health and CMV-seronegative. Sequenced: PBMCs. J is TRBJ1-1 and V is TRBV5-4, with 10 bases matching TRBD1. The CDR3 nucleotides read TGTGCCAGCAGCTTATGGACAGGGGGGCCTGAAGCTTTCTTT. Its protein product is CASSLWTGGPEAFF.